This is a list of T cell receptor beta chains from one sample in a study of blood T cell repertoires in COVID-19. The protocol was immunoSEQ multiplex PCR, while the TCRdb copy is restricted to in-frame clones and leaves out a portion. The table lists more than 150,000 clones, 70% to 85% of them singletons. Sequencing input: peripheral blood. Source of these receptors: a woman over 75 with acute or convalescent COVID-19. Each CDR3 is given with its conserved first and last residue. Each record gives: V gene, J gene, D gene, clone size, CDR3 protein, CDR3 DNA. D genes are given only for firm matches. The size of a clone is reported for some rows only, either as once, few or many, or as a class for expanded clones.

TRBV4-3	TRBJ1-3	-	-	CASSPNAHQGRGNTIYF	TGCGCCAGCAGCCCCAATGCCCACCAGGGGCGAGGAAACACCATATATTTT
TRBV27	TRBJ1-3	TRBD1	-	CASSQPGQGNTIYF	TGTGCCAGCAGTCAGCCGGGACAGGGAAACACCATATATTTT
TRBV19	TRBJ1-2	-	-	CASSIRGASNYGYTF	TGTGCCAGTAGTATTCGGGGGGCTTCCAACTATGGCTACACCTTC
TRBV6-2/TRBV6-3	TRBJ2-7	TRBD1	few	CASSYGRTGGNEQYF	TGTGCCAGCAGTTACGGTCGGACAGGGGGCAACGAGCAGTACTTC
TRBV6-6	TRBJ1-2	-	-	CASSQRGGTDYGYTF	TGTGCCAGCAGCCAACGGGGAGGGACGGACTATGGCTACACCTTC
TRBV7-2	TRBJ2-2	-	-	CASSLRTVTGELFF	TGTGCCAGCAGCTTAAGGACAGTCACCGGGGAGCTGTTTTTT
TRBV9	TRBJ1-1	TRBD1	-	CASSVEDRGGTEAFF	TGTGCCAGCAGCGTAGAGGACAGGGGAGGAACTGAAGCTTTCTTT
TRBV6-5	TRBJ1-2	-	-	CASSYGRNYGYTF	TGTGCCAGCAGTTACGGCCGTAACTATGGCTACACCTTC
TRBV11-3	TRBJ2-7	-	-	CASSLGARDYEQYF	TGTGCCAGCAGCTTAGGTGCACGGGACTACGAGCAGTACTTC
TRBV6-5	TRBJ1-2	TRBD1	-	CASSSPTGGYGYTF	TGTGCCAGCAGCTCACCAACAGGGGGCTATGGCTACACCTTC
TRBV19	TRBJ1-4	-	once	CASSLDPGEGEKLFF	TGTGCCAGTAGTCTCGACCCGGGCGAGGGTGAAAAACTGTTTTTT
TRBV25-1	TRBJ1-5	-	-	CASRNSNQPQHF	TGTGCCAGCAGGAACTCTAATCAGCCCCAGCATTTT